This section outlines one T cell receptor beta chain sequence together with its context. Its cognate antigen is unknown. CDR3 size: 15 residues. Germline values: CDR1 SGHRS, CDR2 YFSETQ. The junction had 5 bases not matched to a gene; V was cut back by 2 bases and J by 6 bases. The sample originates from a study of cytomegalovirus exposure and HLA in healthy donors. Primers included in the PCR were 60 Vbeta and 13 Jbeta primers. The table came from immunoSEQ multiplex PCR; TCRdb's copy has only in-frame clones and leaves some out. The sample has over 200,000 clones; about three quarters are singletons. The donors, nominally healthy at sampling, likely had unrecorded immune exposures. Study-level findings and limits: Sequences of the TCR beta chain were said to predict the HLA-A and HLA-B alleles of most subjects accurately. For presence/absence analyses, sequencing depth was assumed to be roughly uniform across donors. Being productive about 87% or about 30% of the time was typical of most TCR beta V segments in an earlier analysis.

The rearrangement joins TRBV5-1 to TRBJ1-6; TRBD1 aligns across 7 bases. Input material: PBMCs. The sequence derives from a woman between 55 and 75 years old in good health and CMV-seropositive. CDR3 sequence: CASSFNRGSNSPLHF. The CDR3 DNA reads as TGCGCCAGCAGCTTCAACAGGGGATCTAATTCACCCCTCCACTTT.